Presented here are 5 T cell receptor beta chains from one specimen sequenced in a study of T cell responses to AZD1222 COVID-19 vaccine. Produced via immunoSEQ multiplex PCR; TCRdb's table is partial and in-frame only. Of some 120,000 clones in the sample, 85% to 90% are singletons; the top ten hold about 29%. Sequencing was performed on peripheral blood, taken on day 0 of AZD1222 vaccination. The receptors were sampled from an adult in good health.

V is TRBV19 and J is TRBJ1-1; D gene ambiguous. V was shortened by 5 bases and J by 4 bases, with 14 bases between the two germline ends. This CDR3 region has 14 residues. From germline, CDR1 is LNHDA and CDR2 SQIVND (reference sequence). The chain's CDR3 is CASSSPTWTTEAFF. The CDR3 bases are TGTGCCAGTAGTTCGCCGACCTGGACCACTGAAGCTTTCTTT.

This clone is a singleton in its sample. The chain uses TRBV7-2 and TRBJ2-3; D not certain. The CDR3 is made up of 14 amino acids. Trimming cost V 3 bases and J 0 bases, with 7 bases left between them. The germline gives CDR1 SGHTA, CDR2 FQGNSA. In DNA form, the CDR3 reads TGTGCCAGCAGCTTGGTTGCTAGCACAGATACGCAGTATTTT. Residues: CASSLVASTDTQYF.

V gene TRBV7-3 combines with J gene TRBJ2-7; the match to TRBD2 covers 9 bases. Trimming removed 2 bases from V and 7 bases from J; junction bases left unmatched: 6. The CDR3 totals 14 residues. CDR1 is SGHTA and CDR2 is FQGTGA in the germline V gene. CDR3 sequence (DNA): TGTGCCAGCAGCTTAGCCCCTAGCGGGACGGAGCAGTACTTC. It specifies CASSLAPSGTEQYF.

The V and J genes are TRBV29-1 and TRBJ2-1; TRBD1 matches at 8 bases. Trimming at V came to 6 bases and at J to 2 bases, leaving 9 bases not matched to a gene. Germline assignment: CDR1 SQVTM and CDR2 ANQGSEA. The CDR3 totals 15 residues. The CDR3, as DNA: TGCAGCGTCCGAAGACAGGGGACGACCTACAATGAGCAGTTCTTC. Amino acids: CSVRRQGTTYNEQFF.

The V and J genes are TRBV12-3 or TRBV12-4 and TRBJ1-2; D uncertain. The CDR3 sequence is 13 residues long. Trimming took 5 bases from V and 5 from J, leaving 12 bases between them. The CDR3 nucleotides are TGTGCCAGCAGTCTTCTCCCCCTTTATGGCTACACCTTC. It is translated as CASSLLPLYGYTF.